Sequencing of this T cell receptor (beta chain) was carried out in a study of cytomegalovirus exposure and HLA in healthy donors. General study findings and limits: HLA allele associations emerged for 16,951 TCR beta sequences in a later analysis, at 0.05 false discovery rate. Among donors in an Asian-associated ancestry cluster, a later analysis reportedly found fewer N-insertions than the roughly 650-donor mean. Researchers reported that a few CMV-associated chains were confirmed in vitro as CMV antigen-specific.

The PCR employed 60 Vbeta primers together with 13 Jbeta primers. Sequencing used immunoSEQ multiplex PCR; TCRdb keeps in-frame clones, though not all of them. The table includes 150,000 to 200,000 clones, approximately 78% detected once. As for this clone: Its antigen is as yet unknown.

Sequenced: PBMCs. The TCR sequence derives from a girl aged 2-15 years in good health and CMV-seropositive.

The DNA for the CDR3 is TGTGCCAGCAGTCAAAACTCGGGAGGGGAGACCCAGTACTTC. Its protein is CASSQNSGGETQYF. The gene calls are TRBV14 and TRBJ2-5; 8 bases agree with TRBD2. CDR1 and CDR2 from the germline V gene are SGHDN and FVKESK. The trim removed 6 bases at V and 5 bases at J, leaving 8 bases unmatched. The CDR3 has 14 residues.